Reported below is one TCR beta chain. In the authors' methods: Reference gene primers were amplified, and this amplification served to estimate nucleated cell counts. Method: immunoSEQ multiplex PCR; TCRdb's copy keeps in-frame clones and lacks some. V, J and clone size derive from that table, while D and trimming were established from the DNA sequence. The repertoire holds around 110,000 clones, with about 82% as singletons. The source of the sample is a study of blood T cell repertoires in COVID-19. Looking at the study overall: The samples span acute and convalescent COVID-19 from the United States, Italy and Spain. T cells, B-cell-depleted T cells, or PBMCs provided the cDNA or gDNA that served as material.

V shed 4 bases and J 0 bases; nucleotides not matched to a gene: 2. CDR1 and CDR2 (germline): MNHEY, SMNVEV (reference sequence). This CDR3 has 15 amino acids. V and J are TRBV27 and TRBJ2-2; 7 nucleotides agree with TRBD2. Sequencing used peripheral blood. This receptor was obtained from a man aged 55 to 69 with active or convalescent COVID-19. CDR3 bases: TGTGCCAGCAGTTGGGGGGGAGCGAACACCGGGGAGCTGTTTTTT. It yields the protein CASSWGGANTGELFF.